This entry is about one T cell receptor beta chain. Its matching antigen is unknown. Produced via immunoSEQ multiplex PCR; TCRdb's table is partial and in-frame only. The table lists around 130,000 clones, roughly 92% of them singletons, with 1.1% in the top ten. This entry is derived from a study of T cell responses to AZD1222 COVID-19 vaccine. Study results and limitations: In the spike-specific TCR repertoire, nearly half reportedly target unmutated variant regions. Spike was spanned by vaccine-associated CD4 TCRs, with dominance at 160-218 and 743-854. Baseline serostatus was positive in only 5 to 7 AZD1222 recipients. Clonal diversity was possibly underestimated; the donors were predominantly white British and more often female.

Deletions cut 4 bases from V and 5 bases from J, with 18 bases between. This CDR3 spans 16 amino acids. In germline, CDR1 is SNHLY, CDR2 FYNNEI. The chain recombines TRBV2 with TRBJ2-1; maybe TRBD2 (5 bases). This TCR was sampled from an adult who received the AZD1222 COVID-19 vaccine. The sequenced sample was peripheral blood, obtained 28 days after the second AZD1222 dose. The CDR3 sequence is CASSGRGSSRNNEQFF. The DNA for the CDR3 is TGTGCCAGCAGTGGTAGAGGCTCTAGCAGAAACAATGAGCAGTTCTTC.